The 25 T cell receptor beta chains listed next were all sequenced from one sample in a study of post-analysis software for immune sequencing data. Study-wide results and limits: Patients carried a handful of TRBV segments more frequently than controls did, and TRBV5-6, TRBV5-1 and TRBV20-1 were among them.

cDNA libraries of TCR beta carried unique molecular identifiers. In TCRdb, the PCR reads were re-called with MiXCR into one record per CDR3 protein. The data hold a few hundred thousand distinct CDR3 sequences, with around a third observed a single time. Their target antigens are unknown. Sequenced material: blood. The source of these receptors is a girl aged 2-17 years with multiple sclerosis.

The chain links TRBV20-1 to TRBJ2-6; 9 nucleotides line up with TRBD1. The germline gives CDR1 DFQATT, CDR2 SNEGSKA (reference sequence). CDR3 size: 18 residues. J was trimmed by 0 bases and V by 6 bases; bases with no gene match: 12. The CDR3 here is CSARGQGNALSGANVLTF. The CDR3 region has the DNA TGCAGTGCGCGGGGACAGGGTAATGCTCTCTCTGGGGCCAACGTCCTGACTTTC.

The sample holds a few counts of this clonotype. The gene calls are TRBV7-9 and TRBJ1-5, with 12 bases lining up with TRBD1. The junction had 9 bases not matched to a gene; V was cut back by 5 bases and J by 7 bases. This CDR3 region has 16 residues. Germline lookup yields CDR1 SEHNR and CDR2 FQNEAQ (reference sequence). Here the CDR3 reads CASSPTGTGGRQPQHF. CDR3 bases: TGTGCCAGCAGCCCCACCGGGACAGGGGGCCGGCAGCCCCAGCATTTT.

This clonotype showed up just a few times. This sequence joins TRBV6-5 and TRBJ2-7; TRBD1 matches 8 bases. Germline V gene lookup returns CDR1 MNHEY and CDR2 SVGAGI. This CDR3 is built from 14 residues. The V segment lost 6 bases and the J segment 0 bases; nucleotides outside the gene matches: 4. CDR3 nucleotide sequence: TGTGCCAGCAGAAGGGGACAGGCCTCCTACGAGCAGTACTTC. Translated: CASRRGQASYEQYF.

The gene calls are TRBV6-2 or TRBV6-3 and TRBJ2-5; 7 bases agree with TRBD2. CDR1 MNHEY and CDR2 SVGEGT come from the germline V gene. Trimming took 4 bases from V and 1 from J; bases not matched to a gene: 9. This CDR3 region has 16 residues. This chain's CDR3 is CASSSYQERGQETQYF. In nucleotides, the CDR3 is TGTGCCAGCAGTTCGTATCAGGAGCGGGGCCAAGAGACCCAGTACTTC.

The gene calls are TRBV18 and TRBJ2-7; 9 bases map to TRBD1. Germline V gene data show CDR1 as KGHSH and CDR2 as LQKENI. The CDR3 totals 16 residues. V shed 3 bases, J shed 2 bases, and the junction held 8 bases outside the gene matches. The CDR3 reads CASSPLGGTGTYEQYF. The CDR3 DNA reads TGTGCCAGCTCACCCCTGGGGGGGACAGGGACCTACGAGCAGTACTTC.

The sample holds one count of this clonotype. The rearrangement links TRBV12-3 or TRBV12-4 to TRBJ2-1, with 9 bases identical to TRBD1. The CDR3 is 14 residues long. Trimming took 6 bases from V and 15 from J; bases not matched to a gene: 15. CDR3 nucleotides: TGTGCCAGCAGCCGCGGCCTCCGGGACAGGGTTTGGTTCTTC. Its translation is CASSRGLRDRVWFF.

This clonotype has a handful of counts. The V gene is TRBV20-1, the J gene TRBJ1-2; 8 bases are shared with TRBD1. The CDR3 has 13 residues. CDR1 is DFQATT and CDR2 is SNEGSKA in the germline V gene (reference sequence). Trimming removed 4 bases from V and 4 bases from J; junction bases left unmatched: 5. As DNA, the CDR3 is TGCAGTGCTACACCTGGACAGGGCTATGGCTACACCTTC. This gives the protein CSATPGQGYGYTF.

This clonotype has only a few counts. V usage is TRBV5-1 and J usage is TRBJ2-4, with 9 bases that match TRBD1. V shed 4 bases and J 15 bases; nucleotides not matched to a gene: 11. This CDR3 contains 13 residues. Germline V gives CDR1 SGHRS, CDR2 YFSETQ. The CDR3 DNA sequence: TGCGCCAGCAGCGAGGGACAGGGAAGGACTGGGTACTTC. Translated, it gives CASSEGQGRTGYF.

V is TRBV11-2 and J is TRBJ2-7; no clear D. The V gene lost 3 bases and the J gene lost 3 bases, with 9 bases spanning the gap. CDR1 and CDR2 (germline): SGHAT, FQNNGV. The CDR3 loop spans 13 amino acids. CDR3 sequence reads: CASSLQDLYEQYF. CDR3 DNA: TGTGCCAGCAGCTTGCAAGACCTCTACGAGCAGTACTTC.

The rearrangement links TRBV5-1 to TRBJ1-1; D may be TRBD1 (5 bases). The V end was cut by 1 base, the J end by 3 bases, with 13 bases between. The CDR3 is 15 residues long. Germline CDR1 SGHRS, CDR2 YFSETQ. CDR3 DNA: TGCGCCAGCAGCTTGTTGCAGGGAGCGGACACTGAAGCTTTCTTT. It codes for CASSLLQGADTEAFF.

This clonotype was observed a single time. The chain has TRBV2 and TRBJ2-5; 7 positions match TRBD2. This CDR3 is 14 amino acids long. V gave up 6 bases and J gave up 1 base; unmatched junction bases: 5. The germline CDR1 and CDR2 sequences are SNHLY and FYNNEI. CDR3 protein: CASSGGGGQETQYF. The CDR3 DNA follows: TGTGCCAGCAGCGGTGGCGGGGGCCAAGAGACCCAGTACTTC.

The chain combines TRBV4-1 with TRBJ1-2; 12 bases are shared with TRBD1. Trimming removed 6 bases from V and 1 base from J; junction bases left unmatched: 12. Germline CDR1 and CDR2: MGHRA and YSYEKL. The CDR3 covers 18 residues. Here the CDR3 reads CASRLSGTGGPFNYGYTF. The DNA for the CDR3 is TGCGCCAGCAGACTCTCCGGGACAGGGGGCCCATTTAACTATGGCTACACCTTC.

This clonotype was seen more than once but under ten times. The rearrangement links TRBV6-2 or TRBV6-3 to TRBJ2-7; the D is unclear. The CDR3 consists of 12 residues. The germline V gene has CDR1 MNHEY and CDR2 SVGEGT. V lost 10 bases, J lost 2 bases, and 12 bases lay in between. The CDR3 bases are TGTGCCACCAGAAGGGTGGCCTACGAGCAGTACTTC. This encodes CATRRVAYEQYF.

This rearrangement joins TRBV25-1 to TRBJ2-6; no definite D call. CDR1 and CDR2 (germline): MGHDK, SYGVNS. V was trimmed by 2 bases and J by 0 bases, leaving 5 bases between them. CDR3 length: 15 residues. The CDR3 sequence: CASSERPSGANVLTF. The DNA for the CDR3 is TGTGCCAGCAGTGAAAGGCCCTCTGGGGCCAACGTCCTGACTTTC. The full variable domain, completed using reference TRBV25-1 and TRBJ2-6, is EADIYQTPRYLVIGTGKKITLECSQTMGHDKMYWYQQDPGMELHLIHYSYGVNSTEKGDLSSESTVSRIRTEHFPLTLESARPSHTSQYLCASSERPSGANVLTFGAGSRLTVL.

This clonotype was recorded a few times. The J gene is TRBJ2-1, the V gene TRBV5-1; 12 bases align to TRBD1. The CDR3 loop spans 15 amino acids. The germline V gene encodes CDR1 SGHRS and CDR2 YFSETQ. The junction had 8 bases not matched to a gene; V was cut back by 3 bases and J by 10 bases. The chain's CDR3 is CASSSRGTGGLEQFF. The CDR3 nucleotides are TGCGCCAGCAGCTCCCGCGGGACAGGGGGCCTAGAGCAGTTCTTC.

This clonotype was seen ten or more times. This rearrangement joins TRBV29-1 to TRBJ2-1; possibly TRBD1 for D (5 bases). Germline V gene lookup returns CDR1 SQVTM and CDR2 ANQGSEA. The CDR3 extends over 11 amino acids. Deletions cut 7 bases from V and 8 bases from J, with 12 bases between. CDR3 DNA sequence: TGCAGCGCCTCCAGGGTTGATGAGCAGTTCTTC. It is translated as CSASRVDEQFF.

The chain carries TRBV10-1 and TRBJ2-5; no definite D call. Germline values: CDR1 WNHNN, CDR2 SYGVQD (reference sequence). This CDR3 has 11 residues. Trimming removed 7 bases at V and 11 bases at J, with 14 bases between. CDR3 nucleotides: TGCGCCAGCATTCGGAACGTCAAGCAGTACTTC. Protein product: CASIRNVKQYF.

This clonotype was seen many times. The chain carries TRBV11-2 and TRBJ2-1; TRBD1 is a possible D gene (6 bases). This CDR3 has 16 residues. Trimming shortened V by 5 bases and J by 3 bases, and 17 bases separated the two germline ends. Germline V lookup: CDR1 SGHAT, CDR2 FQNNGV. As DNA, the CDR3 is TGTGCCAGCAGCACTCGTCCCGGGACAAACTACAATGAGCAGTTCTTC. It yields the protein CASSTRPGTNYNEQFF.

This chain links TRBV20-1 with TRBJ1-2; maybe TRBD1 (6 bases). The V gene lost 3 bases and the J gene lost 4 bases, with 12 bases spanning the gap. This CDR3 region has 13 residues. Germline assignment: CDR1 DFQATT and CDR2 SNEGSKA (reference sequence). The CDR3 spells CSARNTGSYGYTF. The CDR3 coding sequence is TGCAGTGCTAGGAACACAGGGAGCTATGGCTACACCTTC.

This clonotype came up a few times. V and J are TRBV7-9 and TRBJ2-1; D ambiguous. The ends were cut back, 1 base at V and 2 bases at J, with 3 bases in the middle. Germline values: CDR1 SEHNR, CDR2 FQNEAQ (reference sequence). CDR3 length equals 13 residues. CDR3 nucleotide sequence: TGTGCCAGCAGCTTAGTAGCCTACAATGAGCAGTTCTTC. It encodes CASSLVAYNEQFF.

This clonotype came up a few times. J is TRBJ2-1 and V is TRBV3-1; 9 bases are a match to TRBD2. Trimming removed 3 bases from V and 8 bases from J; junction bases left unmatched: 14. Looked up from germline, CDR1 is LGHDT and CDR2 is YNNKEL (reference sequence). This CDR3 has 17 amino acids. CDR3 amino acids: CASSQDYLAGEVDEQFF. As DNA, the CDR3 is TGTGCCAGCAGCCAGGACTACTTAGCGGGGGAAGTAGATGAGCAGTTCTTC.

This clonotype was counted between two and nine times. J is TRBJ2-1 and V is TRBV5-1, with 10 bases lining up with TRBD2. CDR1 and CDR2 (germline): SGHRS, YFSETQ. The CDR3 sequence is 16 residues long. Trimming removed 4 bases from V and 6 bases from J; junction bases left unmatched: 10. CDR3 amino acids: CASSPTSGDNLNEQFF. The CDR3 nucleotides are TGCGCCAGCAGCCCCACTAGCGGGGACAATCTCAATGAGCAGTTCTTC.

This clonotype was picked up a small number of times. The J gene is TRBJ1-2, the V gene TRBV7-9, with 7 bases identical to TRBD1. The CDR3 loop spans 15 amino acids. CDR1 is SEHNR, CDR2 FQNEAQ, per germline (reference sequence). V lost 2 bases to trimming and J lost 3 bases; unmatched junction nucleotides: 6. The CDR3: CASSLKLTGYYGYTF. CDR3 bases: TGTGCCAGCAGCTTAAAATTGACAGGGTACTATGGCTACACCTTC.

The V call is TRBV4-1, the J call TRBJ2-3; the D gene could be TRBD1 or TRBD2 (5 bases each). The germline V and J ends were trimmed by 0 bases and 3 bases, with 13 bases remaining between them. CDR3 length: 16 amino acids. Germline CDR1 MGHRA, CDR2 YSYEKL. In nucleotides, the CDR3 is TGCGCCAGCAGCCAAGATCAGGAGAGGGGTACAGATACGCAGTATTTT. Its translation: CASSQDQERGTDTQYF.

This clonotype was detected ten times or more. The CDR3 DNA is TGTGCCAGCAGCTTACCGTTTTTAGAGCAGTACTTC. Translating it yields CASSLPFLEQYF. V is TRBV7-2 and J is TRBJ2-5; no definite D call. CDR1 is SGHTA and CDR2 is FQGNSA in the germline V gene. Trimming stripped 2 bases from V and 11 bases from J, with 12 bases between. The length of the CDR3 is 12 residues. The complete variable domain, with remaining parts taken from reference TRBV7-2 and TRBJ2-5, reads GAGVSQSPSNKVTEKGKDVELRCDPISGHTALYWYRQSLGQGLEFLIYFQGNSAPDKSGLPSDRFSAERTGGSVSTLTIQRTQQEDSAVYLCASSLPFLEQYFGPGTRLLVL.